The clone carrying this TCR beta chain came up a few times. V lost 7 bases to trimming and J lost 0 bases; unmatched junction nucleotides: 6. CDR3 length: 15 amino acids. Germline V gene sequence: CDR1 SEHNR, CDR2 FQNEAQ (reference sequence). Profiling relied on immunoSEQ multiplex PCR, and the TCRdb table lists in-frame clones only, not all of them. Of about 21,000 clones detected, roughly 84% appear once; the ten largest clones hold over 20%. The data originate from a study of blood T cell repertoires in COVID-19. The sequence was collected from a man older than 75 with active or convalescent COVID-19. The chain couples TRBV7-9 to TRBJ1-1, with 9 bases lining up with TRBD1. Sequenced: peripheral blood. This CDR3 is CASIAWDRVNTEAFF. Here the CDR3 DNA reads TGTGCCAGCATCGCGTGGGACAGGGTGAACACTGAAGCTTTCTTT.